These 6 T cell receptor beta chains came from one sample sequenced in a study of blood T cell repertoires in COVID-19. This table comes from immunoSEQ multiplex PCR, and its TCRdb copy is limited to in-frame clones, with some not included. The sample gives 210,000 or so clones, almost 85% of which show up once; 7.6% is in the top ten. Sequenced: peripheral blood. All receptors derive from a woman aged 50 to 60 with active or convalescent COVID-19.

The chain uses TRBV27 and TRBJ2-1, with a possible D match to TRBD2 (6 bases). The V end lost 3 bases, the J end lost 11 bases, and 20 bases lay between the germline ends. The CDR3 is made up of 15 amino acids. CDR1 and CDR2 from the germline V gene are MNHEY and SMNVEV (reference sequence). Here the CDR3 reads CASSFSGGSDDKQFF. DNA of the CDR3: TGTGCCAGCAGTTTCTCCGGGGGAAGTGATGATAAGCAGTTCTTC.

The chain recombines TRBV14 with TRBJ2-1; D is ambiguous. Germline values: CDR1 SGHDN, CDR2 FVKESK. The V end lost 1 base, the J end lost 0 bases, and 10 bases lay between the germline ends. CDR3 length equals 16 residues. The CDR3 protein is CASSQGAGRSYNEQFF. The CDR3 DNA reads as TGTGCCAGCAGCCAAGGGGCAGGTCGCTCCTACAATGAGCAGTTCTTC.

This chain links TRBV6-5 with TRBJ2-1; 8 nucleotides agree with TRBD1. CDR1 is MNHEY, CDR2 SVGAGI, per germline. The CDR3 totals 15 residues. V lost 6 bases, J lost 6 bases, and 10 bases stayed unmatched. The DNA for the CDR3 is TGTGCCAGCAGCTTCGGACAGGGTTCAGGCAATGAGCAGTTCTTC. Translated, it gives CASSFGQGSGNEQFF.

The chain joins TRBV5-1 to TRBJ2-1; TRBD2 matches 11 bases. This CDR3 comprises 15 residues. V lost 0 bases and J lost 9; bases outside the gene matches: 5. The germline V gene has CDR1 SGHRS and CDR2 YFSETQ. This chain's CDR3 is CASSLGLAGSSEQFF. The CDR3 nucleotides are TGCGCCAGCAGCTTGGGACTAGCGGGGTCTAGTGAGCAGTTCTTC.

The CDR3 bases are TGTGCCAGCAGCAGGGGGGCGGGGACCTACGAGCAGTACTTC. It encodes CASSRGAGTYEQYF. The chain has TRBV27 and TRBJ2-7; D perhaps matches TRBD1 (7 bases). V dropped 6 bases and J dropped 2 bases, with 14 bases sitting between them. Germline lookup yields CDR1 MNHEY and CDR2 SMNVEV (reference sequence). The CDR3 is 14 residues long.

The chain joins TRBV6-6 to TRBJ1-1, with D possibly being TRBD1 (5 bases). Trimming took 3 bases from V and 2 from J, leaving 7 bases between them. Germline V gene lookup returns CDR1 MNHNY and CDR2 SVGAGI (reference sequence). The CDR3 has 13 residues. The DNA of the CDR3 is TGTGCCAGCAGTTATGACAGAAACACTGAAGCTTTCTTT. Protein sequence: CASSYDRNTEAFF.